This T cell receptor beta chain was observed in a study of blood T cell repertoires in COVID-19. Study summary: The origin of the acute and convalescent COVID-19 samples was the United States, Italy and Spain.

Germline CDR1 MNHEY, CDR2 SVGAGI. Losses at the gene ends were 2 bases for V and 8 bases for J; bases not matched to a gene: 5. The CDR3 contains 15 residues. The table came from immunoSEQ multiplex PCR; TCRdb's copy has only in-frame clones and leaves some out. Of around 390,000 clones listed, just under 90% were seen once; the top ten hold roughly 9.4%. The chain is built from TRBV6-5 and TRBJ1-4; 10 nucleotides align to TRBD1. Sequences were obtained from PBMCs or T cells enriched from blood (not recorded which). The sequence derives from a woman between 45 and 65 years old who had recovered from COVID-19. In DNA, the CDR3 is TGTGCCAGCAGTTACGGGGACAGGGGACACGAAAAACTGTTTTTT. Protein product: CASSYGDRGHEKLFF.